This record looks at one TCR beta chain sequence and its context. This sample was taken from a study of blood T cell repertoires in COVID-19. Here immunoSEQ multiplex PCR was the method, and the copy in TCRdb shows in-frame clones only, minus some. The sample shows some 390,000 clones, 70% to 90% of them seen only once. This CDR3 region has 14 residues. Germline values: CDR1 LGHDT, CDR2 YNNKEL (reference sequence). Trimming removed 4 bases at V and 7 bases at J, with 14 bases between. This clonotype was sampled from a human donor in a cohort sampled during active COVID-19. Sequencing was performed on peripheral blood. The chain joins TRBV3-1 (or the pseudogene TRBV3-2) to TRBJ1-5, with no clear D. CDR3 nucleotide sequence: TGTGCCAGCAGCCCTAGGGTCGGGGAGCAGCCCCAGCATTTT. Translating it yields CASSPRVGEQPQHF.